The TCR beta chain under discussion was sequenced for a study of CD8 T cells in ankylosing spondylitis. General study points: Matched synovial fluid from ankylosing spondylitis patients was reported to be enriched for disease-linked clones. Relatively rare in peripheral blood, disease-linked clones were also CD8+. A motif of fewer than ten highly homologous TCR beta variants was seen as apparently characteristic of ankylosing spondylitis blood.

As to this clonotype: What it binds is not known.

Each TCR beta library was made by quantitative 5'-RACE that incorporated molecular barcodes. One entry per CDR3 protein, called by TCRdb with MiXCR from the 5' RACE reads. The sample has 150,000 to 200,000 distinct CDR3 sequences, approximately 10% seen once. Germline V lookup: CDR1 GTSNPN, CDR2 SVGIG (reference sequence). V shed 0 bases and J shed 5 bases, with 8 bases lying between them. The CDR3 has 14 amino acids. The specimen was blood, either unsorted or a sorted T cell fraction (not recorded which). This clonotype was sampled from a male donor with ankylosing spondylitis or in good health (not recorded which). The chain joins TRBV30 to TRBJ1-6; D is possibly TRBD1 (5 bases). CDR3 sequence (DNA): TGTGCCTGGAGTGTCGGGACGGATAATTCACCCCTCCACTTT. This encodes CAWSVGTDNSPLHF.